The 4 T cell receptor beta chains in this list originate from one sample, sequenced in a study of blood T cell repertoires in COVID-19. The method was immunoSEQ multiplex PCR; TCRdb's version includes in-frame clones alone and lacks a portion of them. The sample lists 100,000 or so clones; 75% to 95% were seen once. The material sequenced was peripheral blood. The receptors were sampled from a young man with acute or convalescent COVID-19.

CDR3 bases: TGTGCCAGCAGTTCACAGCTCCAAGAGACCCAGTACTTC. Translating it yields CASSSQLQETQYF. This chain connects TRBV12-3 or TRBV12-4 to TRBJ2-5; unclear D gene. This CDR3 is 13 amino acids long. V gave up 4 bases and J gave up 1 base, with 7 bases separating them.

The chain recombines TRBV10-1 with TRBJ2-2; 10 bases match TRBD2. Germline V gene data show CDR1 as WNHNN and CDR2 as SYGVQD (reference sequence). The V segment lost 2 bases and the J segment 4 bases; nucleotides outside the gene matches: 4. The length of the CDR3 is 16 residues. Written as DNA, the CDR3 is TGCGCCAGCAGTGAGGCTAGCGGGAGCCTCACCGGGGAGCTGTTTTTT. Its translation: CASSEASGSLTGELFF.

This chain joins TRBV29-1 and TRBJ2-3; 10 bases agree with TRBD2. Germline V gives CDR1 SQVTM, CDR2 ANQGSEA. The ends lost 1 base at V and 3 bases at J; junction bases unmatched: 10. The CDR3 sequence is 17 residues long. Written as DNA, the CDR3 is TGCAGCGTTGAAGCCCCCTGGGCTAGCGGGGGAACAGATACGCAGTATTTT. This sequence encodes CSVEAPWASGGTDTQYF.

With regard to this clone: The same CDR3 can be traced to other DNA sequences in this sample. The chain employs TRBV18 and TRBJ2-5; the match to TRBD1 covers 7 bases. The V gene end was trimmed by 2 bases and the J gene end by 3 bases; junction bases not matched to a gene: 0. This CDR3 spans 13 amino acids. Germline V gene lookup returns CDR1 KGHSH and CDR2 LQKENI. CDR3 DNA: TGTGCCAGCTCACCAACAGGGGAAGAGACCCAGTACTTC. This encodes CASSPTGEETQYF. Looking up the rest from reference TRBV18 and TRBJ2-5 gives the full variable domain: NAGVMQNPRHLVRRRGQEARLRCSPMKGHSHVYWYRQLPEEGLKFMVYLQKENIIDESGMPKERFSAEFPKEGPSILRIQQVVRGDSAAYFCASSPTGEETQYFGPGTRLLVL.